One and the same sample provided the 27 T cell receptor beta chains below, sequenced in a study of T cells expressing NK-cell markers. TCRdb re-analyzed the 5' RACE reads; it lists each CDR3 protein once, without DNA. The specimen's table records some 600,000 distinct CDR3 sequences. The sequencing sample was made of blood T cells: a sorted CD56 or NKG2C T cell subset, CD4+ or CD8+ T cells, or bulk PBMC T cells (not recorded which). The origin of the receptors is a man younger than 30 in good health.

V usage is TRBV6-1 and J usage is TRBJ2-4; the TCRdb D gene call, TRBD1, has no DNA to confirm it. Germline CDR1 reads MNHNS; CDR2 reads SASEGT. This CDR3 comprises 15 residues. CDR3 loop: CASSQGVQAKNIQYF.

The rearrangement links TRBV28 to TRBJ2-3. This CDR3 is 15 amino acids long. Germline lookup yields CDR1 MDHEN and CDR2 SYDVKM. CDR3 protein: CASSFKQPSTDTQYF. Full variable domain (outside the CDR3, taken from reference TRBV28 and TRBJ2-3): DVKVTQSSRYLVKRTGEKVFLECVQDMDHENMFWYRQDPGLGLRLIYFSYDVKMKEKGDIPEGYSVSREKKERFSLILESASTNQTSMYLCASSFKQPSTDTQYFGPGTRLTVL.

This chain joins TRBV7-3 and TRBJ2-1; TCRdb calls TRBD1, which cannot be checked without DNA. Germline CDR1 reads SGHTA; CDR2 reads FQGTGA. This CDR3 has 18 amino acids. CDR3 amino acids: CASSLGGRAPGIYNEQFF.

This chain's CDR3 is CASSRDRGLNIQYF. This chain uses TRBV28 with TRBJ2-4; TCRdb picks TRBD1, but there is no DNA to check that call. The CDR3 runs 14 residues. Germline V CDR1 and CDR2: MDHEN, SYDVKM.

The J gene is TRBJ2-3, the V gene TRBV7-8; TCRdb's D gene call, TRBD2, goes unchecked for lack of DNA. CDR1 is SGHVS and CDR2 is FQNEAQ in the germline V gene. The CDR3 has 15 amino acids. CDR3 loop: CASSLIAGGPDTQYF.

The rearrangement joins TRBV9 to TRBJ2-7; TCRdb's assignment of TRBD2 cannot be checked, as there is no DNA. The CDR3 sequence is 12 residues long. Germline V gives CDR1 SGDLS, CDR2 YYNGEE. The CDR3 reads CASGSTSAEQYF.

The chain carries TRBV7-6 and TRBJ2-2; TCRdb outputs TRBD2, but without DNA this stays unchecked. Per germline, CDR1 SGHVS and CDR2 FNYEAQ. There are 18 residues in the CDR3. CDR3 amino acids: CASSLEGSSGAFTGELFF. The whole variable domain, remainder taken from reference TRBV7-6 and TRBJ2-2, is GAGVSQSPRYKVTKRGQDVALRCDPISGHVSLYWYRQALGQGPEFLTYFNYEAQQDKSGLPNDRFSAERPEGSISTLTIQRTEQRDSAMYRCASSLEGSSGAFTGELFFGEGSRLTVL.

The chain carries TRBV5-1 and TRBJ1-1; with no DNA, the TCRdb D assignment of TRBD1 cannot be verified. This CDR3 comprises 14 residues. CDR1 SGHRS and CDR2 YFSETQ come from the germline V gene. CDR3: CASSGDRSFTEAFF.

The genes are TRBV7-6 and TRBJ2-2; the D call from TCRdb, TRBD1, cannot be confirmed without DNA. Germline CDR1 SGHVS, CDR2 FNYEAQ. The CDR3 is 15 residues long. The CDR3 region is CASGVAGAGAGELFF.

The chain employs TRBV7-9 and TRBJ2-3. This CDR3 has 14 amino acids. CDR1 is SEHNR, CDR2 FQNEAQ, per germline (reference sequence). The CDR3 spells CASSLMSGTDTQYF.

The chain recombines TRBV24-1 with TRBJ1-4; TCRdb lists TRBD1, though no DNA is available to test this call. Per the germline V gene, CDR1 is KGHDR and CDR2 is SFDVKD. The CDR3 contains 13 residues. Here the CDR3 reads CATSDPDSTGLFF.

This chain joins TRBV20-1 and TRBJ2-3. CDR1 is DFQATT, CDR2 SNEGSKA, per germline (reference sequence). This CDR3 has 13 amino acids. CDR3 residues: CSAQRSGSDTQYF.

The chain joins TRBV20-1 to TRBJ2-1; the TRBD2 assignment by TCRdb is unverifiable without DNA. Germline CDR1 reads DFQATT; CDR2 reads SNEGSKA (reference sequence). The CDR3 length is 16 residues. CDR3 region: CSALGRGGMTYNEQFF.

This rearrangement joins TRBV5-5 to TRBJ2-7. CDR1 SGHKS and CDR2 YYEKEE come from the germline V gene (reference sequence). The CDR3 extends over 12 amino acids. CDR3 amino acids: CASSLDLNEQYF.

The V call is TRBV21-1, the J call TRBJ2-5; TCRdb picks TRBD1, but there is no DNA to check that call. TRBV21-1 is given as a pseudogene. CDR3 size: 16 residues. The CDR3 loop reads CASSKEKRERGETQYF.

This sequence joins TRBV29-1 and TRBJ2-3; TCRdb gives TRBD1 as the D gene, but with no DNA this cannot be confirmed. This CDR3 has 14 amino acids. CDR1 and CDR2 (germline): SQVTM, ANQGSEA. CDR3 residues: CSVEEGEGTDTQYF.

The J gene is TRBJ2-5, the V gene TRBV7-2; TCRdb's assignment of TRBD1 cannot be checked, as there is no DNA. The CDR3 is 15 amino acids. CDR1 and CDR2 (germline): SGHTA, FQGNSA. CDR3 protein: CASSSWGQPGETQYF.

The rearrangement uses TRBV9 and TRBJ2-1; TCRdb's assignment of TRBD1 cannot be checked, as there is no DNA. The CDR3 loop spans 17 amino acids. Germline CDR1 SGDLS, CDR2 YYNGEE. The CDR3 spells CASSVALRASSFNEQFF.

The chain couples TRBV4-3 to TRBJ2-6; TCRdb returns TRBD1, unconfirmable since there is no DNA. CDR1 and CDR2 from the germline V gene are LGHNA and YSLEER. This CDR3 is 14 amino acids long. The CDR3 here is CASSQQGEVNVLTF.

This chain uses TRBV5-1 with TRBJ2-1. The V gene's germline CDR1 is SGHRS and CDR2 YFSETQ. The length of the CDR3 is 12 residues. The CDR3: CASRGNGNEQFF.

The gene calls are TRBV7-2 and TRBJ2-3; TCRdb's assignment of TRBD2 cannot be checked, as there is no DNA. The germline V gene has CDR1 SGHTA and CDR2 FQGNSA. The CDR3 consists of 15 residues. CDR3 loop: CASSLAGGAADTQYF.

The chain recombines TRBV5-1 with TRBJ2-1; as DNA is missing, the TRBD1 call by TCRdb cannot be tested. There are 17 residues in the CDR3. CDR1 and CDR2 (germline): SGHRS, YFSETQ. CDR3 sequence reads: CASQSTEGRWVRNEQFF. The full variable domain, completed using reference TRBV5-1 and TRBJ2-1, is KAGVTQTPRYLIKTRGQQVTLSCSPISGHRSVSWYQQTPGQGLQFLFEYFSETQRNKGNFPGRFSGRQFSNSRSEMNVSTLELGDSALYLCASQSTEGRWVRNEQFFGPGTRLTVL.

The V gene is TRBV20-1, the J gene TRBJ2-1; TCRdb's assignment of TRBD1 cannot be checked, as there is no DNA. Germline V gene lookup returns CDR1 DFQATT and CDR2 SNEGSKA (reference sequence). The CDR3 covers 15 residues. CDR3: CSARVLGTVYNEQFF.

The genes are TRBV27 and TRBJ2-2; the D call of TRBD1 rests on TCRdb alone, since no DNA is present to check it. The CDR3 contains 17 residues. Germline assignment: CDR1 MNHEY and CDR2 SMNVEV (reference sequence). This CDR3 is CASSSSWQGVNTGELFF.

The chain couples TRBV29-1 to TRBJ2-3; the TRBD1 assignment by TCRdb is unverifiable without DNA. This CDR3 has 16 residues. From germline, CDR1 is SQVTM and CDR2 ANQGSEA. The CDR3 here is CSVGIGTDISVDTQYF.

J is TRBJ1-2 and V is TRBV20-1; absent DNA, TCRdb's TRBD1 call cannot be checked. CDR3 length equals 14 residues. From germline, CDR1 is DFQATT and CDR2 SNEGSKA (reference sequence). The CDR3 loop is CSARPVHRDYGYTF.

V is TRBV25-1 and J is TRBJ2-5; the TCRdb call, TRBD2, lacks DNA for checking. The CDR3 loop spans 14 amino acids. The germline V gene has CDR1 MGHDK and CDR2 SYGVNS. The chain's CDR3 is CASSVTGTPETQYF.